This is a list of T cell receptor beta chains from one sample in a study of blood T cell repertoires in COVID-19. Some clones are missing from TCRdb's copy, which holds only in-frame ones; the method was immunoSEQ multiplex PCR. This table holds some 120,000 clones, around four fifths found once. The sequenced material came from peripheral blood. The receptors shown here come from a man aged 70 or older with active or convalescent COVID-19. The CDR3 runs from the conserved cysteine through the conserved F or W. The D gene is left open where the match is weak. Size tells how often a clone was seen (once, few, many) or the class of an expanded clone, and some rows leave it out.

D gene | J gene | clone size | V gene | CDR3 DNA | CDR3 protein
TRBD1 | TRBJ1-5 | once | TRBV10-2 | TGCGCCAGCAGTGATGACAGGGGCAATCAGCCCCAGCATTTT | CASSDDRGNQPQHF
TRBD1 | TRBJ1-6 | few | TRBV27 | TGTGCCAGCAGTCCGGGACAGGGGGTCACTTCACCCCTCCACTTT | CASSPGQGVTSPLHF
- | TRBJ1-1 | - | TRBV7-8 | TGTGCCAGCAGCCCTGCATCCGGGATTGAAGCTTTCTTT | CASSPASGIEAFF
TRBD1 | TRBJ1-4 | - | TRBV15 | TGTGCCACCAGCCCTCGACAGGGAACCCAAAAACTGTTTTTT | CATSPRQGTQKLFF
TRBD1 | TRBJ2-2 | - | TRBV7-3 | TGTGCCAGCAGCACTAGACAGGGGCTGTATAAGGGCACCGGGGAGCTGTTTTTT | CASSTRQGLYKGTGELFF
TRBD1 | TRBJ1-1 | - | TRBV29-1 | TGCAGCGTTGACCAAGGGGGCCGCGGCACTGAAGCTTTCTTT | CSVDQGGRGTEAFF
TRBD2 | TRBJ2-2 | once | TRBV5-1 | TGCGCCAGCAGTCCCCAGCGGGGGAACACCGGGGAGCTGTTTTTT | CASSPQRGNTGELFF
TRBD1 | TRBJ1-2 | - | TRBV12-5 | TGTGCTAGTGGTTTGACTCAGACCCCCGGGACAGGGGGAGGCTACACCTTC | CASGLTQTPGTGGGYTF
- | TRBJ1-1 | - | TRBV7-8 | TGTGCCAGCAGCCTGACGACTGCCATGAACACTGAAGCTTTCTTT | CASSLTTAMNTEAFF
- | TRBJ1-1 | - | TRBV5-4 | TGTGCCAGCAGCAAATCCCGGACAGAGAACACTGAAGCTTTCTTT | CASSKSRTENTEAFF
- | TRBJ2-7 | - | TRBV24-1 | TGTGCCACCAGTGATTCCCGGGGGGCTGAGCGGATTTACGAGCAGTACTTC | CATSDSRGAERIYEQYF
- | TRBJ2-3 | once | TRBV11-2 | TGTGCCAGCAGCTTCGAAGTAGGACTGGTGACAGATACGCAGTATTTT | CASSFEVGLVTDTQYF
- | TRBJ1-3 | - | TRBV23-1 | TGCGCCAGCAGTCAATCTTTTTCCTCCAGGGGAAACACCATATATTTT | CASSQSFSSRGNTIYF
- | TRBJ1-5 | - | TRBV6-1 | TGTGCCAGCAGTGAATATCCCAGCAATCAGCCCCAGCATTTT | CASSEYPSNQPQHF
TRBD2 | TRBJ2-1 | - | TRBV11-2 | TGTGCCAGCAGCCTCGGGGGGTGGCGGGATGGCAAGCAGTTCTTC | CASSLGGWRDGKQFF
- | TRBJ2-1 | - | TRBV6-5 | TGTGCCAGCAGTTACTCGGGTCAAGGAGGATACAATGAGCAGTTCTTC | CASSYSGQGGYNEQFF
TRBD2 | TRBJ2-5 | - | TRBV7-9 | TGTGCCAGCAGCTCCCCCGACGGACTAGCAGAGACCCAGTACTTC | CASSSPDGLAETQYF
TRBD1 | TRBJ1-1 | - | TRBV10-3 | TGTGCCATCAGACCCGGACAGGGGATCACTGAAGCTTTCTTT | CAIRPGQGITEAFF
TRBD2 | TRBJ2-1 | once | TRBV27 | TGTGCCAGCAGGCCGACTAGCGGGAGAATTCTGTTCTTC | CASRPTSGRILFF
TRBD1 | TRBJ2-6 | - | TRBV6-6 | TGTGCCAGCAGGCCGACAGGGGTTGGGGCCAACGTCCTGACTTTC | CASRPTGVGANVLTF
- | TRBJ1-4 | - | TRBV6-6 | TGTGCCAGCAGTTACTCTTCTCAGGGAACTAATGAAAAACTGTTTTTT | CASSYSSQGTNEKLFF
TRBD1 | TRBJ2-5 | - | TRBV5-4 | TGTGCCAGCAGCCCTGCGGGCGACAGGGGGCGCGAGACCCAGTACTTC | CASSPAGDRGRETQYF
- | TRBJ2-7 | few | TRBV7-3 | TGTGCCAGCCCCAGGGCAGAGCAGTACTTC | CASPRAEQYF
- | TRBJ1-3 | - | TRBV7-8 | TGTGCCAGCAGCTTAACGGCCAGGGGTGGAAACACCATATATTTT | CASSLTARGGNTIYF
- | TRBJ1-5 | - | TRBV6-1 | TGTGCCAGCAGTGAAACCACCCCAGGGTATCAGCCCCAGCATTTT | CASSETTPGYQPQHF